This is a list of T cell receptor beta chains from one sample in a study of coeliac disease. Some clones are missing from TCRdb's copy, which holds only in-frame ones; the method was immunoSEQ multiplex PCR. Among about 6,500 clones listed, around 68% were seen once. Sequenced material: lymphocytes from the gut lamina propria. The receptor set was obtained from a man in his sixties with celiac disease on a gluten-free diet. Each CDR3 is given with its conserved first and last residue. D genes are given only for firm matches. Size values are once, few and many counts, or a class for expanded clones, and some rows have none.

j_call | d_call | clone_size | v_call | cdr3_aa | cdr3_nt
TRBJ2-2 | TRBD2 | - | TRBV5-1 | CASSRAGGAYDGELFF | TGCGCCAGCAGCCGAGCCGGGGGGGCCTATGACGGGGAGCTGTTTTTT
TRBJ1-1 | TRBD1 | few | TRBV5-1 | CASSPGTGGNTEAFF | TGCGCCAGCAGCCCCGGGACAGGGGGGAACACTGAAGCTTTCTTT
TRBJ2-4 | TRBD1 | few | TRBV6-5 | CASSYSSRGSKNIQYF | TGTGCCAGCAGTTACTCGAGCAGGGGGAGCAAAAACATTCAGTACTTC
TRBJ1-5 | - | - | TRBV2 | CASMKAESQPQHF | TGTGCCAGCATGAAAGCGGAGTCTCAGCCCCAGCATTTT
TRBJ2-7 | TRBD1 | - | TRBV18 | CASSPRGPGQASYEQYF | TGTGCCAGCTCACCAAGGGGGCCGGGACAGGCTAGCTACGAGCAGTACTTC
TRBJ2-7 | TRBD1 | medium-sized | TRBV7-2 | CASSLGTGFGEQYF | TGTGCCAGCAGCTTAGGGACAGGGTTTGGCGAGCAGTACTTC
TRBJ1-1 | - | few | TRBV2 | CASRWTENTEAFF | TGTGCCAGCAGGTGGACAGAGAACACTGAAGCTTTCTTT
TRBJ1-2 | TRBD1 | - | TRBV6-5 | CASRIGQGLYGYTF | TGTGCCAGCAGAATTGGACAGGGATTATATGGCTACACCTTC
TRBJ2-7 | TRBD1 | - | TRBV5-4 | CASSFEGARGRDEQYF | TGTGCCAGCAGCTTTGAGGGGGCCAGGGGTAGGGATGAGCAGTACTTC
TRBJ2-7 | TRBD2 | - | TRBV7-8 | CASSLGGGTYEQYF | TGTGCCAGCAGCTTAGGGGGGGGAACCTACGAGCAGTACTTC
TRBJ1-4 | TRBD1 | - | TRBV19 | CASGDRVIYEKLFF | TGTGCCAGTGGCGACAGGGTTATTTATGAAAAACTGTTTTTT
TRBJ1-6 | - | few | TRBV6-1 | CASSSSAYNSPLHF | TGTGCCAGCAGTTCCAGCGCCTATAATTCACCCCTCCACTTT
TRBJ2-3 | - | few | TRBV7-3 | CASRSNSLLGDTQYF | TGTGCCAGCAGAAGCAACAGCCTTCTTGGGGATACGCAGTATTTT
TRBJ2-7 | TRBD2 | - | TRBV11-2 | CASSLDSGGNSYEQYF | TGTGCCAGCAGCTTAGACAGCGGGGGGAACTCCTACGAGCAGTACTTC
TRBJ2-5 | TRBD1 | - | TRBV9 | CASSVGGQLQETQYF | TGTGCCAGCAGCGTAGGGGGACAGCTCCAAGAGACCCAGTACTTC
TRBJ1-1 | - | - | TRBV7-9 | CASTPGQMNTEAFF | TGTGCCAGCACACCGGGACAAATGAACACTGAAGCTTTCTTT
TRBJ2-7 | - | - | TRBV9 | CASSVTPGYEQYF | TGTGCCAGCAGCGTGACTCCGGGCTACGAGCAGTACTTC
TRBJ1-4 | - | few | TRBV5-5 | CASSLLEPGSSEKLFF | TGTGCCAGCAGCCTCCTAGAACCTGGGTCGAGCGAAAAACTGTTTTTT
TRBJ2-7 | TRBD1 | - | TRBV28 | CASSFPTHRGRSYEQYF | TGTGCCAGCAGTTTCCCCACTCACAGGGGGAGGTCCTACGAGCAGTACTTC
TRBJ1-4 | - | - | TRBV5-1 | CASSPDSTNEKLFF | TGCGCCAGCAGCCCGGACAGTACTAATGAAAAACTGTTTTTT
TRBJ1-3 | - | few | TRBV6-1 | CASSEGQGTGNTIYF | TGTGCCAGCAGTGAGGGGCAGGGTACGGGAAACACCATATATTTT
TRBJ2-5 | - | - | TRBV7-2 | CASSSYSYQETQYF | TGTGCCAGCAGCTCTTACAGTTACCAAGAGACCCAGTACTTC
TRBJ2-3 | TRBD2 | - | TRBV5-1 | CASSTTGGTSTDTQYF | TGCGCCAGCAGTACAACCGGGGGGACTAGCACAGATACGCAGTATTTT
TRBJ2-7 | - | - | TRBV27 | CASSFGQGGGEQYF | TGTGCCAGCAGTTTTGGCCAGGGGGGCGGGGAGCAGTACTTC
TRBJ2-7 | TRBD1 | - | TRBV28 | CASSLPGTGGYEQYF | TGTGCCAGCAGTTTACCAGGGACAGGGGGATACGAGCAGTACTTC
TRBJ1-5 | - | - | TRBV6-5 | CASRPAGGANQPQHF | TGTGCCAGCAGGCCGGCCGGGGGTGCCAATCAGCCCCAGCATTTT
TRBJ1-1 | TRBD1 | - | TRBV4-2 | CASSQDRGAEAFF | TGTGCCAGCAGCCAAGACAGGGGGGCTGAAGCTTTCTTT
TRBJ1-4 | TRBD1 | - | TRBV18 | CASSPPMTGGFTNEKLFF | TGTGCCAGCTCACCACCTATGACAGGGGGTTTCACTAATGAAAAACTGTTTTTT
TRBJ1-3 | - | - | TRBV7-2 | CASSLTTGDTIYF | TGTGCCAGCAGCTTAACGACCGGGGACACCATATATTTT
TRBJ2-5 | - | - | TRBV29-1 | CSVAVETQYF | TGCAGCGTTGCGGTTGAGACCCAGTACTTC
TRBJ1-6 | TRBD1 | - | TRBV28 | CAIPNSDRGGLMGGSPLHF | TGTGCCATTCCCAATTCGGACAGGGGTGGCCTAATGGGGGGTTCACCCCTCCACTTT
TRBJ2-7 | TRBD1 | - | TRBV9 | CASSVVPGQGYEQYF | TGTGCCAGCAGCGTAGTGCCGGGACAGGGATACGAGCAGTACTTC
TRBJ1-6 | TRBD1 | - | TRBV5-1 | CASSLGGTGQSPLHF | TGCGCCAGCAGCTTGGGGGGGACAGGGCAATCACCCCTCCACTTT
TRBJ2-7 | - | - | TRBV28 | CASSLLAREGGQYF | TGTGCCAGCAGTTTATTAGCCAGGGAAGGGGGGCAGTACTTC
TRBJ2-5 | TRBD2 | - | TRBV6-6 | CASSTRGGGETQYF | TGTGCCAGCAGCACTCGGGGGGGCGGAGAGACCCAGTACTTC
TRBJ2-7 | TRBD1 | few | TRBV5-4 | CASSAGQGYEQYF | TGTGCCAGCAGCGCGGGACAGGGTTACGAGCAGTACTTC
TRBJ1-4 | - | - | TRBV4-1 | CASSQDFGRATNEKLFF | TGCGCCAGCAGCCAAGACTTTGGGAGGGCAACTAATGAAAAACTGTTTTTT
TRBJ1-3 | - | once | TRBV6-5 | CASSYGGASGNTIYF | TGTGCCAGCAGTTACGGAGGGGCGTCTGGAAACACCATATATTTT
TRBJ2-1 | TRBD2 | - | TRBV7-2 | CASRTTSSGYNEQFF | TGTGCCAGCAGAACGACTAGCAGTGGGTACAATGAGCAGTTCTTC
TRBJ1-6 | - | - | TRBV7-3 | CASSLGGRDSPLHF | TGTGCCAGCAGCTTAGGGGGGAGAGATTCACCCCTCCACTTT
TRBJ1-1 | - | - | TRBV7-9 | CASSLSGEHTEAFF | TGTGCCAGCAGCTTATCGGGGGAGCACACTGAAGCTTTCTTT
TRBJ2-1 | - | few | TRBV14 | CASSQGRAYEQFF | TGTGCCAGCAGCCAAGGGCGGGCTTATGAGCAGTTCTTC
TRBJ2-5 | - | - | TRBV7-3 | CASSFSTGETQYF | TGTGCCAGCAGCTTTAGTACGGGGGAGACCCAGTACTTC
TRBJ1-1 | - | - | TRBV11-2 | CASSLDLGGEAFF | TGTGCCAGCAGCTTAGATCTTGGCGGTGAAGCTTTCTTT